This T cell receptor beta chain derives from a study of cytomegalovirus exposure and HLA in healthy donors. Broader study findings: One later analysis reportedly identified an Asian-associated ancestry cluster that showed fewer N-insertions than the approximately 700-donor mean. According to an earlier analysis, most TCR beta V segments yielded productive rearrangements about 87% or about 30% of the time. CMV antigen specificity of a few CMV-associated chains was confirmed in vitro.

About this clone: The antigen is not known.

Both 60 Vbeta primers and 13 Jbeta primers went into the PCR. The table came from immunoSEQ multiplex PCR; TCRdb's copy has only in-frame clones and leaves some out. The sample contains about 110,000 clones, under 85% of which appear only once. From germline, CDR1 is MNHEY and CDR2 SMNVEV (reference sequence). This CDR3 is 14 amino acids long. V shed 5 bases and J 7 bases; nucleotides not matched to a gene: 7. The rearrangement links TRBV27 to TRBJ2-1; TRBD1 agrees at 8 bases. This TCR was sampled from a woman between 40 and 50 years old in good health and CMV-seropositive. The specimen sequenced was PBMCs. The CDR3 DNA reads TGTGCCAGCAGTACCCGGGACAGGTGGAATGAGCAGTTCTTC. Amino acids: CASSTRDRWNEQFF.